A single sample is the source of the 32 T cell receptor beta chains below, sequenced in a study of CD8+ T cells in alopecia areata. Investigators isolated RNA and reverse transcribed it into cDNA to act as the sequencing template. The data were produced by immunoSEQ multiplex PCR, yet TCRdb's version contains in-frame clones alone and is incomplete. The profile covers roughly 250,000 clones, with 67% appearing a single time and more than 0.95% taken by the ten largest. The starting material was CD4+ T cells sorted from blood, obtained at week 0. These receptors were obtained from a human donor with alopecia areata.

The V call is TRBV5-4, the J call TRBJ2-7, with D perhaps TRBD1 or TRBD2 (5 bases each). V dropped 3 bases and J dropped 0 bases, with 19 bases sitting between them. Germline V gives CDR1 SGHNT, CDR2 YYREEE (reference sequence). The CDR3 length is 17 residues. The CDR3 loop reads CASSSGPGPSTSYEQYF. The CDR3 DNA is TGTGCCAGCAGCTCAGGACCGGGACCGTCGACCTCCTACGAGCAGTACTTC.

The rearrangement links TRBV5-1 to TRBJ2-7; 10 positions agree with TRBD1. Germline V gene data show CDR1 as SGHRS and CDR2 as YFSETQ. V shed 7 bases, J shed 3 bases, and the junction held 10 bases outside the gene matches. The CDR3 is 15 amino acids. As DNA, the CDR3 is TGCGCCAGCTCCCCCGGCGGGACAGGGGTCTACGAGCAGTACTTC. It specifies CASSPGGTGVYEQYF.

V is TRBV2 and J is TRBJ2-2, with no clear D. Germline CDR1 and CDR2: SNHLY and FYNNEI. V was clipped by 6 bases and J by 1 base, with 9 bases between them. This CDR3 comprises 14 residues. The CDR3 loop is CASRIAVNTGELFF. The CDR3 DNA reads TGTGCCAGCAGGATAGCAGTGAACACCGGGGAGCTGTTTTTT.

The chain employs TRBV29-1 and TRBJ2-1; D gene uncertain. Germline V gene sequence: CDR1 SQVTM, CDR2 ANQGSEA. Trimming left V 4 bases short and J 12 bases short, with 10 bases between. The CDR3 length is 10 residues. The CDR3 protein is CSVGWGWQFF. The CDR3 DNA reads TGCAGCGTTGGGTGGGGATGGCAGTTCTTC.

In regard to this clone: One base away lies a much larger clone, so this may be a sequencing read error. V gene TRBV5-6 combines with J gene TRBJ2-3; no reliable D call. Germline V gives CDR1 SGHDT, CDR2 YYEEEE. The ends were cut back, 2 bases at V and 2 bases at J, with 0 bases in the middle. CDR3 size: 11 residues. The CDR3, as DNA: TGTGCCAGCAGCTTCACAGATACGCAGTATTTT. Amino acids: CASSFTDTQYF.

The chain recombines TRBV15 with TRBJ2-7, with a possible D match to TRBD2 (5 bases). The CDR3 runs to 15 residues. V shed 5 bases and J shed 3 bases, with 17 bases lying between them. Germline CDR1 reads LNHNV; CDR2 reads YYDKDF (reference sequence). CDR3 in DNA: TGTGCCACCAGCCTGTCCCGAGGGTATTTCTACGAGCAGTACTTC. Its translation: CATSLSRGYFYEQYF.

The chain has TRBV30 and TRBJ1-4; 9 bases agree with TRBD1. V trimming: 2 bases; J trimming: 5 bases; junction bases outside the gene matches: 3. CDR1 and CDR2 (germline): GTSNPN, SVGIG (reference sequence). CDR3 length: 14 amino acids. The CDR3 sequence: CAWSRGQGNEKLFF. CDR3 DNA sequence: TGTGCCTGGAGTAGAGGACAGGGGAATGAAAAACTGTTTTTT. Looking up the rest from reference TRBV30 and TRBJ1-4 gives the full variable domain: SQTIHQWPATLVQPVGSPLSLECTVEGTSNPNLYWYRQAAGRGLQLLFYSVGIGQISSEVPQNLSASRPQDRQFILSSKKLLLSDSGFYLCAWSRGQGNEKLFFGSGTQLSVL.

The chain uses TRBV18 and TRBJ1-6; 12 nucleotides match TRBD1. V was clipped by 6 bases and J by 12 bases; unmatched bases: 3. This CDR3 region has 13 residues. CDR1 KGHSH and CDR2 LQKENI come from the germline V gene. Here the CDR3 reads CASSGTGGEPLHF. CDR3 sequence (DNA): TGTGCCAGCTCGGGGACAGGGGGCGAACCCCTCCACTTT. The variable domain in full, completed from reference TRBV18 and TRBJ1-6, reads NAGVMQNPRHLVRRRGQEARLRCSPMKGHSHVYWYRQLPEEGLKFMVYLQKENIIDESGMPKERFSAEFPKEGPSILRIQQVVRGDSAAYFCASSGTGGEPLHFGNGTRLTVT.

The chain carries TRBV6-5 and TRBJ2-1, with 8 bases aligning to TRBD2. J was trimmed by 0 bases and V by 0 bases; bases with no gene match: 1. Germline lookup yields CDR1 MNHEY and CDR2 SVGAGI. This CDR3 region has 16 residues. The CDR3 coding sequence is TGTGCCAGCAGTTACTCAGCGGGGGACTCCTACAATGAGCAGTTCTTC. Translation: CASSYSAGDSYNEQFF.

The chain has TRBV5-1 and TRBJ2-7, with D possibly called TRBD1 or TRBD2 (5 bases each). Germline CDR1 SGHRS, CDR2 YFSETQ. Trimming cost V 1 base and J 0 bases, with 8 bases left between them. This CDR3 comprises 14 residues. CDR3 sequence reads: CASSLKGSSYEQYF. CDR3 bases: TGCGCCAGCAGCTTGAAGGGGAGCTCCTACGAGCAGTACTTC. Together with reference TRBV5-1 and TRBJ2-7, the CDR3 gives the full variable domain: KAGVTQTPRYLIKTRGQQVTLSCSPISGHRSVSWYQQTPGQGLQFLFEYFSETQRNKGNFPGRFSGRQFSNSRSEMNVSTLELGDSALYLCASSLKGSSYEQYFGPGTRLTVT.

J is TRBJ2-7 and V is TRBV2; weak D call: TRBD2 (5 bases). This CDR3 spans 11 amino acids. Germline CDR1 and CDR2: SNHLY and FYNNEI. Trimming removed 4 bases from V and 7 bases from J, with 8 bases in between. CDR3 protein: CASSGEMEQYF. The CDR3 nucleotides are TGTGCCAGCAGTGGGGAGATGGAGCAGTACTTC. The variable domain in full, with the rest retrieved from reference TRBV2 and TRBJ2-7, is EPEVTQTPSHQVTQMGQEVILRCVPISNHLYFYWYRQILGQKVEFLVSFYNNEISEKSEIFDDQFSVERPDGSNFTLKIRSTKLEDSAMYFCASSGEMEQYFGPGTRLTVT.

The rearrangement links TRBV5-4 to TRBJ2-5, with D possibly being TRBD2 (5 bases). Trimming removed 4 bases at V and 1 base at J, with 11 bases between. Germline lookup yields CDR1 SGHNT and CDR2 YYREEE (reference sequence). CDR3 length equals 14 residues. The CDR3 sequence: CASSDTSFQETQYF. CDR3 nucleotide sequence: TGTGCCAGCAGCGACACTAGTTTCCAAGAGACCCAGTACTTC.

This clone was seen a handful of times. This chain links TRBV29-1 with TRBJ2-4; D is unclear. Germline-derived CDR1 and CDR2 are SQVTM and ANQGSEA. The CDR3 spans 13 residues. Trimming stripped 4 bases from V and 0 bases from J, with 7 bases between. Written as DNA, the CDR3 is TGCAGCGTTGCGGTTGCAGCCAAAAACATTCAGTACTTC. This gives the protein CSVAVAAKNIQYF.

The V gene is TRBV4-3, the J gene TRBJ1-2; tentative D call: TRBD1 (5 bases). Germline loops: CDR1 LGHNA, CDR2 YSLEER. The V end lost 8 bases, the J end lost 7 bases, and 20 bases lay between the germline ends. There are 14 residues in the CDR3. CDR3 in amino acids: CASSYRDVGSGYTF. The CDR3 DNA reads TGCGCCAGCTCTTACCGGGACGTAGGATCTGGCTACACCTTC.

Here the CDR3 reads CASSPPQRYEQYF. CDR3 bases: TGTGCCAGCAGTCCTCCCCAGCGCTACGAGCAGTACTTC. The V call is TRBV6-5, the J call TRBJ2-7, with D unclear. Germline values: CDR1 MNHEY, CDR2 SVGAGI. The CDR3 runs 13 residues. Deletions cut 5 bases from V and 3 bases from J, with 11 bases between.

This chain connects TRBV7-2 to TRBJ1-1; D uncertain. The V and J ends lost 5 bases and 4 bases respectively, with 11 bases between them. CDR3 length: 13 residues. Germline values: CDR1 SGHTA, CDR2 FQGNSA. The CDR3 sequence: CASSPMDVTEAFF. CDR3 in DNA: TGTGCCAGCAGCCCGATGGATGTCACTGAAGCTTTCTTT.

The V and J genes are TRBV7-6 and TRBJ2-2, with D hard to call. CDR1 and CDR2 from the germline V gene are SGHVS and FNYEAQ. This CDR3 comprises 12 residues. The V end was cut by 5 bases, the J end by 7 bases, with 8 bases between. The CDR3 DNA reads as TGTGCCAGCAGCCCCCTACTCGGGGAGCTGTTTTTT. Translated, it gives CASSPLLGELFF. The full variable domain, completed using reference TRBV7-6 and TRBJ2-2, is GAGVSQSPRYKVTKRGQDVALRCDPISGHVSLYWYRQALGQGPEFLTYFNYEAQQDKSGLPNDRFSAERPEGSISTLTIQRTEQRDSAMYRCASSPLLGELFFGEGSRLTVL.

Only one count was recorded for this clone. The chain is built from TRBV29-1 and TRBJ2-3; D gene uncertain. This CDR3 is 14 amino acids long. The ends were cut back, 7 bases at V and 5 bases at J, with 19 bases in the middle. Germline V gene data show CDR1 as SQVTM and CDR2 as ANQGSEA. The CDR3 nucleotides are TGCAGCGCCCGTGGACCCGGACCTAGAGATACGCAGTATTTT. Protein product: CSARGPGPRDTQYF.

This clone turned up a few times. The chain recombines TRBV5-4 with TRBJ1-2; unclear D gene. V was trimmed by 4 bases and J by 4 bases, leaving 17 bases between them. The CDR3 runs 15 residues. Germline CDR1 SGHNT, CDR2 YYREEE (reference sequence). Here the CDR3 DNA reads TGTGCCAGCAGCCGGGAAACAAAAACACCCTATGGCTACACCTTC. It translates to CASSRETKTPYGYTF.

The chain recombines TRBV25-1 with TRBJ1-4; perhaps TRBD1 as D (6 bases). CDR3 length equals 14 residues. Trimming took 5 bases from V and 4 from J, leaving 11 bases between them. Germline assignment: CDR1 MGHDK and CDR2 SYGVNS. The CDR3 region is CASSRTASNEKLFF. CDR3 in DNA: TGTGCCAGCAGTAGGACAGCAAGTAATGAAAAACTGTTTTTT.

This clone was found a few times. This chain uses TRBV29-1 with TRBJ1-4; D is undetermined. This CDR3 has 12 amino acids. The germline gives CDR1 SQVTM, CDR2 ANQGSEA. V shed 6 bases and J shed 5 bases, with 10 bases lying between them. The CDR3 protein is CSVTNQNEKLFF. Written as DNA, the CDR3 is TGCAGCGTCACGAACCAGAATGAAAAACTGTTTTTT. Full variable domain (remainder filled in from reference TRBV29-1 and TRBJ1-4): SAVISQKPSRDICQRGTSLTIQCQVDSQVTMMFWYRQQPGQSLTLIATANQGSEATYESGFVIDKFPISRPNLTFSTLTVSNMSPEDSSIYLCSVTNQNEKLFFGSGTQLSVL.

DNA for the CDR3: TGCAGCGTTATACCCGGGACAGGGGTTTATGGGGCCAACGTCCTGACTTTC. Its protein is CSVIPGTGVYGANVLTF. V is TRBV29-1 and J is TRBJ2-6, with TRBD1 matching 10 bases. V shed 5 bases, J shed 3 bases, and the junction held 10 bases outside the gene matches. The CDR3 spans 17 residues. Germline V CDR1 and CDR2: SQVTM, ANQGSEA.

The gene calls are TRBV6-1 and TRBJ1-6; perhaps TRBD1 as D (6 bases). The CDR3 has 13 residues. Germline CDR1 reads MNHNS; CDR2 reads SASEGT. V shed 8 bases and J shed 8 bases, with 13 bases lying between them. The CDR3: CASLTGSDSPLHF. The CDR3 nucleotides are TGTGCCAGCCTTACAGGGTCGGATTCACCCCTCCACTTT.

The chain employs TRBV25-1 and TRBJ1-2, with D unclear. This CDR3 region has 11 residues. Germline values: CDR1 MGHDK, CDR2 SYGVNS. Trimming left V 2 bases short and J 8 bases short, with 6 bases between. CDR3 coding DNA: TGTGCCAGCAGTGAAGGGCCGGGCTACACCTTC. Its translation is CASSEGPGYTF.

The chain links TRBV9 to TRBJ2-1; perhaps TRBD2 as D (6 bases). Looked up from germline, CDR1 is SGDLS and CDR2 is YYNGEE. CDR3 length: 17 amino acids. The germline V and J ends were trimmed by 5 bases and 3 bases, with 21 bases remaining between them. The CDR3 coding sequence is TGTGCCAGCAGTCCCCCATTGCGGGGTACAAACTACAATGAGCAGTTCTTC. Translation gives CASSPPLRGTNYNEQFF.

CDR3 in DNA: TGCAGTGCATCCGTGAACACTGAAGCTTTCTTT. Translated, it gives CSASVNTEAFF. V and J are TRBV20-1 and TRBJ1-1; D ambiguous. The CDR3 loop spans 11 amino acids. Germline values: CDR1 DFQATT, CDR2 SNEGSKA (reference sequence). The V gene lost 6 bases and the J gene lost 0 bases, with 5 bases spanning the gap.

The CDR3 here is CAWSVFGTVIYEQYF. The CDR3 bases are TGTGCCTGGAGTGTATTCGGGACCGTAATTTACGAGCAGTACTTC. The chain couples TRBV30 to TRBJ2-7, with D perhaps given as TRBD1 or TRBD2 (5 bases each). V was pared by 0 bases and J by 4 bases, with 16 bases between. The CDR3 consists of 15 residues. The germline V gene encodes CDR1 GTSNPN and CDR2 SVGIG (reference sequence).

This clone occurred once. The rearrangement joins TRBV14 to TRBJ2-5, with D perhaps TRBD2 (6 bases). CDR1 is SGHDN and CDR2 is FVKESK in the germline V gene. The CDR3 spans 11 residues. Trimming removed 3 bases at V and 11 bases at J, with 10 bases between. CDR3 amino acids: CASSHGTPQYF. CDR3 bases: TGTGCCAGCAGCCATGGGACTCCGCAGTACTTC. The entire variable domain, with the rest obtained from reference TRBV14 and TRBJ2-5, is as follows: EAGVTQFPSHSVIEKGQTVTLRCDPISGHDNLYWYRRVMGKEIKFLLHFVKESKQDESGMPNNRFLAERTGGTYSTLKVQPAELEDSGVYFCASSHGTPQYFGPGTRLLVL.

The chain uses TRBV14 and TRBJ2-5; maybe TRBD2 (6 bases). From germline, CDR1 is SGHDN and CDR2 FVKESK. V shed 6 bases and J shed 1 base, with 15 bases lying between them. The CDR3 is 15 amino acids. The CDR3 here is CASSLIRGIQETQYF. The CDR3 DNA follows: TGTGCCAGCAGTCTTATACGGGGGATCCAAGAGACCCAGTACTTC.

This clone was counted only a few times. This sequence joins TRBV5-6 and TRBJ2-5, with 8 bases identical to TRBD2. Germline values: CDR1 SGHDT, CDR2 YYEEEE. The V and J ends lost 4 bases and 4 bases, in that order; junction bases with no gene match: 9. This CDR3 spans 15 amino acids. CDR3 nucleotide sequence: TGTGCCAGCAGCCACCCGGCTAGCGGGTCAGAGACCCAGTACTTC. Translation: CASSHPASGSETQYF.

V gene TRBV29-1 combines with J gene TRBJ1-3; D is unclear. This CDR3 is 13 amino acids long. Trimming stripped 5 bases from V and 2 bases from J, with 10 bases between. CDR1 and CDR2 (germline): SQVTM, ANQGSEA. The CDR3 sequence is CSVLPGTGNTIYF. Written as DNA, the CDR3 is TGCAGCGTTTTACCCGGTACTGGAAACACCATATATTTT. Full variable domain (missing parts from reference TRBV29-1 and TRBJ1-3): SAVISQKPSRDICQRGTSLTIQCQVDSQVTMMFWYRQQPGQSLTLIATANQGSEATYESGFVIDKFPISRPNLTFSTLTVSNMSPEDSSIYLCSVLPGTGNTIYFGEGSWLTVV.

This clone has only a few counts. J is TRBJ1-2 and V is TRBV6-5; D perhaps matches TRBD1 (5 bases). CDR3 length: 11 residues. The V gene lost 7 bases and the J gene lost 8 bases, with 11 bases spanning the gap. Germline values: CDR1 MNHEY, CDR2 SVGAGI. CDR3 region: CASTAGLGYTF. In DNA, the CDR3 is TGTGCCAGCACGGCAGGGCTAGGCTACACCTTC.